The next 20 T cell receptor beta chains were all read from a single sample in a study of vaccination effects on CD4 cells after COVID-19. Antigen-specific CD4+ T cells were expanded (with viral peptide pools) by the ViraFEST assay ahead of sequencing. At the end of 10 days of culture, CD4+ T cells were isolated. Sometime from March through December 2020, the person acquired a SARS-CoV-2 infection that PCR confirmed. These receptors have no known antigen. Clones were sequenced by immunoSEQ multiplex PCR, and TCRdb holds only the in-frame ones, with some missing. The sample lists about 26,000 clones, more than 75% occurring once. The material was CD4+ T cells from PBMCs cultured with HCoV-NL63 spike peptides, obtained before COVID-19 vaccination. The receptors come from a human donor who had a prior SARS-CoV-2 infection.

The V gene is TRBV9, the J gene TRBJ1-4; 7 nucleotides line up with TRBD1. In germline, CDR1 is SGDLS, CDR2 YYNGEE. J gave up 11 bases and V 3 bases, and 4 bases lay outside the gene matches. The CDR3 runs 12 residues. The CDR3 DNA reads TGTGCCAGCAGCGGACCCAGGGGGAAACTGTTTTTT. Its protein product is CASSGPRGKLFF.

CDR3 DNA sequence: TGTGCCAGCACCAACAGCTATTACGGAGGAGGCCACGGCTACACCTTC. Translation gives CASTNSYYGGGHGYTF. V gene TRBV6-6 combines with J gene TRBJ1-2, with D hard to call. The CDR3 has 16 amino acids. The germline V gene has CDR1 MNHNY and CDR2 SVGAGI (reference sequence). V was trimmed by 7 bases and J by 8 bases, leaving 26 bases between them.

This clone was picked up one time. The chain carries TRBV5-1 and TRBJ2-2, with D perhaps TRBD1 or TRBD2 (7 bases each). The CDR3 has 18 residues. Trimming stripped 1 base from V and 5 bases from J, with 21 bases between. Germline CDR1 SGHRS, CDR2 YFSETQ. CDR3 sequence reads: CASSLNAAGGGRTGELFF. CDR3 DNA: TGCGCCAGCAGCTTGAATGCAGCAGGGGGGGGAAGGACCGGGGAGCTGTTTTTT.

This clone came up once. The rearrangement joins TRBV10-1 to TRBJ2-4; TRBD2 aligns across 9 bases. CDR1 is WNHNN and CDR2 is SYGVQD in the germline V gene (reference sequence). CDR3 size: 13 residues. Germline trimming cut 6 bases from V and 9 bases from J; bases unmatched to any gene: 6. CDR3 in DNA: TGCGCCAGCAGCGGGACTAGCATATCCATTCAGTACTTC. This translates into CASSGTSISIQYF.

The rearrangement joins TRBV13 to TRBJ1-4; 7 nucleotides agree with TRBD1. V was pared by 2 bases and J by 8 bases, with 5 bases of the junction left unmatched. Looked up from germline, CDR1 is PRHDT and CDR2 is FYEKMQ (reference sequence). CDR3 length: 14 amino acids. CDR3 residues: CASSLRQGGEKLFF. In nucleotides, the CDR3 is TGTGCCAGCAGCTTACGACAGGGAGGCGAAAAACTGTTTTTT.

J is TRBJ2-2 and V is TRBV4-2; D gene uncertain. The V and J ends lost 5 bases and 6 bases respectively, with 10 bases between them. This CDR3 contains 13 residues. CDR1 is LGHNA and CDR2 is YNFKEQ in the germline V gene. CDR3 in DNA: TGTGCCAGCAGCGCCCGACTGGCCGGGGAGCTGTTTTTT. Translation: CASSARLAGELFF.

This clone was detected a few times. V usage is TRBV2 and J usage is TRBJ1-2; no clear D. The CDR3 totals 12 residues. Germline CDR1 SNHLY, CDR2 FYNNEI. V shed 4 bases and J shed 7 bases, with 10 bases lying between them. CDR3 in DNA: TGTGCCAGCAGTGGGCCCGGCGGTGGCTACACCTTC. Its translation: CASSGPGGGYTF.

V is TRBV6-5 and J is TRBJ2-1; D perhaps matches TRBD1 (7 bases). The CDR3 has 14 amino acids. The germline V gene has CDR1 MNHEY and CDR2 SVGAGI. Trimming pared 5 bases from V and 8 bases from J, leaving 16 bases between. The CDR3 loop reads CASSPQGGPDEQFF. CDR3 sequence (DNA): TGTGCCAGCAGTCCTCAGGGGGGCCCCGATGAGCAGTTCTTC.

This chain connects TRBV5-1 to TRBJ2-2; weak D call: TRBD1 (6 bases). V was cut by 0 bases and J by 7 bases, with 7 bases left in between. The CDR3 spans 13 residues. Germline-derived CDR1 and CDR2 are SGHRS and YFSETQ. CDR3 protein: CASSLEGGGELFF. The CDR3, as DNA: TGCGCCAGCAGCTTGGAAGGGGGCGGGGAGCTGTTTTTT.

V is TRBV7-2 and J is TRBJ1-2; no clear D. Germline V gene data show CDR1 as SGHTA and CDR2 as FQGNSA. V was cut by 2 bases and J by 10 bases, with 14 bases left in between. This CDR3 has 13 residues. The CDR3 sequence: CASSLSRATYYTF. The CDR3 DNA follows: TGTGCCAGCAGCTTAAGTAGGGCGACGTACTACACCTTC.

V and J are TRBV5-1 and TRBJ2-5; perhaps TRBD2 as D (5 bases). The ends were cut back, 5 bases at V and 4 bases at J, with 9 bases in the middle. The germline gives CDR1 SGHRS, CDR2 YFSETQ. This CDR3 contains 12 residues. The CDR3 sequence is CASRDYVETQYF. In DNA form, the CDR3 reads TGCGCCAGCAGAGACTATGTAGAGACCCAGTACTTC.

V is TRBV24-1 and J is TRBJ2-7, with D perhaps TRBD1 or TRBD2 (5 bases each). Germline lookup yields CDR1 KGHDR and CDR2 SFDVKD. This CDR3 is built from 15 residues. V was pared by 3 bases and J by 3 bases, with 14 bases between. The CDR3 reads CATSDNRDRYYEQYF. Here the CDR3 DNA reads TGTGCCACCAGTGATAACCGGGACCGATACTACGAGCAGTACTTC.

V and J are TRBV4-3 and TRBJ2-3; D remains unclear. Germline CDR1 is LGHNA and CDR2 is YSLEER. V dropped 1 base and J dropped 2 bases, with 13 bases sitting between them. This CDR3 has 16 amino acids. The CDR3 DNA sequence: TGCGCCAGCAGCCAAGGAGCTATCACTACCACAGATACGCAGTATTTT. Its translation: CASSQGAITTTDTQYF.

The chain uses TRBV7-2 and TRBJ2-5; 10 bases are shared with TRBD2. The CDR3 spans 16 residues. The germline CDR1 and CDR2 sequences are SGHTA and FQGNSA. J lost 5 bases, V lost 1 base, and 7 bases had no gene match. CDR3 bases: TGTGCCAGCAGCTTAGAGTTAGCGGGGGGAATGGAGACCCAGTACTTC. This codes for CASSLELAGGMETQYF.

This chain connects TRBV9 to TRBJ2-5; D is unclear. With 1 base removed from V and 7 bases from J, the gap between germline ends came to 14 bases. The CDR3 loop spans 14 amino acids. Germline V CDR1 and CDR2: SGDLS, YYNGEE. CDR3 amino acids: CASSVMGRSVTQYF. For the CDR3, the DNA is TGTGCCAGCAGCGTAATGGGCAGATCGGTGACCCAGTACTTC.

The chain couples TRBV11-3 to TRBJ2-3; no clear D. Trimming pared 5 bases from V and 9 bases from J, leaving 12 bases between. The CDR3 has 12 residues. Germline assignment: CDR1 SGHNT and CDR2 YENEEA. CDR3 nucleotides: TGTGCCAGCAGCCCCGGCGTTAGGACGCAGTATTTT. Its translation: CASSPGVRTQYF.

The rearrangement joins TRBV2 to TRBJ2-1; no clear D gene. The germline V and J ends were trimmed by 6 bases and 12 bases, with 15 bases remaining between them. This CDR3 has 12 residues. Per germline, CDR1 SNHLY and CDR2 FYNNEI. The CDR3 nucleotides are TGTGCCAGCAGGGACGACAATCAGGCGCAGTTCTTC. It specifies CASRDDNQAQFF.

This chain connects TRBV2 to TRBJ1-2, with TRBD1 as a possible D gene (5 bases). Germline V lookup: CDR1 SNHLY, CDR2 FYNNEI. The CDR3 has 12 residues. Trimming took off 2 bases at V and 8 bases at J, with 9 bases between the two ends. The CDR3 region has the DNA TGTGCCAGCAGTGAACAGGGTGGAGGCTACACCTTC. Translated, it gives CASSEQGGGYTF. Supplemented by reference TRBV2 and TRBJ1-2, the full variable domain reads EPEVTQTPSHQVTQMGQEVILRCVPISNHLYFYWYRQILGQKVEFLVSFYNNEISEKSEIFDDQFSVERPDGSNFTLKIRSTKLEDSAMYFCASSEQGGGYTFGSGTRLTVV.

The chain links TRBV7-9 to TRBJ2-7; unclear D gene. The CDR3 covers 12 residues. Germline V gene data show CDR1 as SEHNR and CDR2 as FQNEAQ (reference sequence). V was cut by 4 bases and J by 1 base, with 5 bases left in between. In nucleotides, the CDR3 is TGTGCCAGCAGCTCCAGGTCCTACGAGCAGTACTTC. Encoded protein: CASSSRSYEQYF.

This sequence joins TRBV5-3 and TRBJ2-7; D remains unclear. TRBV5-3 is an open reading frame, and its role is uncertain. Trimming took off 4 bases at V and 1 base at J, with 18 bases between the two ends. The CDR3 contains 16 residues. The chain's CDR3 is CARSQHEAPQSYEQYF. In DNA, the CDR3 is TGTGCCAGAAGCCAACATGAGGCCCCCCAATCCTACGAGCAGTACTTC.